This record concerns one TCR beta chain sequence. The sample belongs to a study of blood T cell repertoires in COVID-19. In the original workflow: Reference gene primer amplification gave nucleated cell count estimates. Some clones are missing from TCRdb's copy, which holds only in-frame ones; the method was immunoSEQ multiplex PCR. The V and J calls and the clone size are those of that table, but D and trimming were determined from the DNA. The sample carries under 140,000 clones, over 75% recorded once. CDR3 length equals 16 residues. The V and J ends lost 1 base and 4 bases, in that order; junction bases with no gene match: 10. From germline, CDR1 is SGHRS and CDR2 YFSETQ.

J is TRBJ2-5 and V is TRBV5-1, with 7 bases aligning to TRBD2. The material sequenced was peripheral blood. This clonotype originated in an elderly woman with active or convalescent COVID-19. The CDR3 here is CASSLSASGERETQYF. DNA for the CDR3: TGCGCCAGCAGCTTGTCGGCTAGCGGAGAAAGAGAGACCCAGTACTTC. The variable domain in full, completed from reference TRBV5-1 and TRBJ2-5, reads KAGVTQTPRYLIKTRGQQVTLSCSPISGHRSVSWYQQTPGQGLQFLFEYFSETQRNKGNFPGRFSGRQFSNSRSEMNVSTLELGDSALYLCASSLSASGERETQYFGPGTRLLVL.